The 11 T cell receptor beta chains listed next were all sequenced from one sample in a study of T cells after yellow fever vaccination. TCRdb used MiXCR to reprocess the 5' RACE reads, holding one entry per CDR3 protein. This sample has some 500,000 distinct CDR3 sequences, with approximately 13% found just once. The sequenced sample was PBMCs, obtained on the day of the yellow fever booster vaccination. Receptors originate from a man aged 30 to 39 who received the YFV17D yellow fever vaccine.

This clonotype was picked up a small number of times. The rearrangement joins TRBV6-1 to TRBJ2-3, with a possible D match to TRBD1 (5 bases). V lost 6 bases to trimming and J lost 4 bases, with 23 bases between them. This CDR3 has 17 residues. Per germline, CDR1 MNHNS and CDR2 SASEGT. CDR3 amino acids: CASSDRTTRGDPDTQYF. The CDR3 bases are TGTGCCAGCAGCGACAGAACGACGCGCGGAGATCCAGATACGCAGTATTTT.

This clonotype was counted only a few times. The chain links TRBV7-2 to TRBJ1-1; D gene uncertain. V shed 7 bases and J shed 6 bases, with 12 bases lying between them. Per germline, CDR1 SGHTA and CDR2 FQGNSA. The CDR3 is 12 amino acids. The CDR3 region is CASKRAEAEAFF. The DNA of the CDR3 is TGTGCCAGCAAGAGAGCCGAGGCTGAAGCTTTCTTT.

The chain joins TRBV10-3 to TRBJ1-1; 9 nucleotides line up with TRBD1. This CDR3 is built from 13 residues. V shed 11 bases and J 5 bases; nucleotides not matched to a gene: 9. Germline values: CDR1 ENHRY, CDR2 SYGVKD. CDR3 coding DNA: TGTGCCTCCAGGGAACAGGGGGCAACTGAAGCTTTCTTT. It translates to CASREQGATEAFF.

With regard to this clonotype: This clone may be a read error of a much larger clone one base away. The chain couples TRBV28 to TRBJ2-4, with D possibly TRBD1 on 5 matching bases. The V gene's germline CDR1 is MDHEN and CDR2 SYDVKM. The CDR3 runs to 16 residues. V lost 5 bases and J lost 9, with 23 bases in between. The CDR3 region is CASSPRLNRKESIQYF. The CDR3 DNA follows: TGTGCCAGCAGTCCCCGGCTTAACAGGAAGGAGAGCATTCAGTACTTC.

This clonotype has more than one count but fewer than ten. The chain couples TRBV12-3 or TRBV12-4 to TRBJ2-2; TRBD2 aligns across 8 bases. The V and J ends lost 6 bases and 3 bases, in that order; junction bases with no gene match: 6. The CDR3 has 15 amino acids. The CDR3 protein is CASRPGGWDTGELFF. CDR3 sequence (DNA): TGTGCCAGCAGGCCGGGAGGGTGGGACACCGGGGAGCTGTTTTTT.

This rearrangement joins TRBV7-9 to TRBJ2-5, with D possibly TRBD1 on 5 matching bases. This CDR3 has 13 residues. The germline V gene encodes CDR1 SEHNR and CDR2 FQNEAQ (reference sequence). V was pared by 3 bases and J by 6 bases, with 11 bases between. The DNA of the CDR3 is TGTGCCAGCAGCTTCGACAGCCAGAAGACCCAGTACTTC. Its protein product is CASSFDSQKTQYF.

This sequence joins TRBV24-1 and TRBJ2-6; TRBD2 might be the D (6 bases). Trimming shortened V by 4 bases and J by 1 base, and 7 bases separated the two germline ends. Germline V gene sequence: CDR1 KGHDR, CDR2 SFDVKD. The CDR3 spans 15 residues. CDR3: CATSDGGSGANVLTF. In nucleotides, the CDR3 is TGTGCCACCAGTGACGGAGGGTCTGGGGCCAACGTCCTGACTTTC.

This chain joins TRBV30 and TRBJ2-7, with 8 bases lining up with TRBD1. Germline loops: CDR1 GTSNPN, CDR2 SVGIG (reference sequence). The CDR3 covers 11 residues. V was pared by 8 bases and J by 6 bases, with 6 bases of the junction left unmatched. DNA for the CDR3: TGTGCCCAAGGACAGGGAGGCGAGCAGTACTTC. This codes for CAQGQGGEQYF.

This clonotype came up a few times. This chain joins TRBV20-1 and TRBJ2-1; D remains ambiguous. The CDR3 has 14 residues. Germline CDR1 DFQATT, CDR2 SNEGSKA (reference sequence). Between the trimmed V and J ends, which lost 3 bases and 4 bases, there was a span of 13 bases. CDR3 loop: CSASRLNGYNEQFF. The CDR3 nucleotides read TGCAGTGCTAGTAGGCTTAACGGATACAATGAGCAGTTCTTC.

This clonotype occurred a few times. V usage is TRBV9 and J usage is TRBJ2-5; 9 nucleotides align to TRBD2. The CDR3 spans 15 residues. Germline V CDR1 and CDR2: SGDLS, YYNGEE. V gave up 6 bases and J gave up 2 bases; unmatched junction bases: 8. CDR3 amino acids: CASNGAGGGQETQYF. The DNA of the CDR3 is TGTGCCAGCAATGGAGCGGGAGGAGGGCAAGAGACCCAGTACTTC.

This clonotype was detected many times. This chain uses TRBV20-1 with TRBJ2-1, with 14 bases aligning to TRBD2. V dropped 2 bases and J dropped 8; count of bases not matched to a gene: 20. The germline V gene has CDR1 DFQATT and CDR2 SNEGSKA (reference sequence). This CDR3 contains 20 residues. Here the CDR3 DNA reads TGCAGTGCTAGACAAATTCCTGGGACTAGCGGGAGTATAAGCGGGGATGAGCAGTTCTTC. Its translation: CSARQIPGTSGSISGDEQFF.